The subject of this entry is one T cell receptor beta chain. In each case, RNA was isolated and then reverse transcribed into cDNA as the sequencing template. Profiling relied on immunoSEQ multiplex PCR, and the TCRdb table lists in-frame clones only, not all of them. The table has some 170,000 clones, just over 65% seen once. This sample was taken from a study of CD8+ T cells in alopecia areata. Study-wide background: Those treated were given oral tofacitinib at 5 to 10 mg twice daily. Tofacitinib dosing lasted 6 to 18 months, which was then followed by 6 months off drug.

This clonotype was obtained from a human donor with alopecia areata. Source: CD8+ T cells sorted from blood, taken at week 0.

As DNA, the CDR3 is TGCGCCAGCAGCCAATTTTTACAGAAGGAGACCCAGTACTTC. This translates into CASSQFLQKETQYF. The rearrangement uses TRBV4-1 and TRBJ2-5; D not resolved. The CDR3 consists of 14 residues. V shed 2 bases and J shed 5 bases, with 12 bases lying between them. Germline CDR1 MGHRA, CDR2 YSYEKL.